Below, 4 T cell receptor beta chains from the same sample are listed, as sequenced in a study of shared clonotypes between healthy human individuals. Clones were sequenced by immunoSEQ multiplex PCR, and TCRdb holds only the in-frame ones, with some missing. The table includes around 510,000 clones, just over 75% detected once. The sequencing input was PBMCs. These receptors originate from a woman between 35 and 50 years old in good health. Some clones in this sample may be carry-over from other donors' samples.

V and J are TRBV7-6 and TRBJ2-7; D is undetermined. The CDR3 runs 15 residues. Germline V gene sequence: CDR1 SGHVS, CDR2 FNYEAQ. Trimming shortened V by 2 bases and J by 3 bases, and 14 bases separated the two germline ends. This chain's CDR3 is CASSLQSQGYYEQYF. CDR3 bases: TGTGCCAGCAGCTTACAGTCCCAAGGATACTACGAGCAGTACTTC.

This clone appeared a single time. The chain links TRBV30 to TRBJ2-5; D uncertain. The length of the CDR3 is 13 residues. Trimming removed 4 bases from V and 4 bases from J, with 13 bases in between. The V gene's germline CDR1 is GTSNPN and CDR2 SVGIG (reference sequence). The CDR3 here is CAWIPGSGETQYF. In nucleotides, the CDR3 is TGTGCCTGGATACCCGGATCCGGAGAGACCCAGTACTTC.

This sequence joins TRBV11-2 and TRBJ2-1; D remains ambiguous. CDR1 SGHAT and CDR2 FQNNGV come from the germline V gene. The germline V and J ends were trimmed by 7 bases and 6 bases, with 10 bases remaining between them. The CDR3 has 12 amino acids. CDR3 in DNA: TGTGCCAGCACCACGGCCGCCAATGAGCAGTTCTTC. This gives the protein CASTTAANEQFF.

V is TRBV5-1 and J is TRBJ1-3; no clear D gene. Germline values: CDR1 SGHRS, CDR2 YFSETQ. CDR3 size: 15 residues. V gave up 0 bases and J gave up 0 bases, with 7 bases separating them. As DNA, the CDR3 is TGCGCCAGCAGCTTGGAACCGAGCTCTGGAAACACCATATATTTT. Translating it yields CASSLEPSSGNTIYF.